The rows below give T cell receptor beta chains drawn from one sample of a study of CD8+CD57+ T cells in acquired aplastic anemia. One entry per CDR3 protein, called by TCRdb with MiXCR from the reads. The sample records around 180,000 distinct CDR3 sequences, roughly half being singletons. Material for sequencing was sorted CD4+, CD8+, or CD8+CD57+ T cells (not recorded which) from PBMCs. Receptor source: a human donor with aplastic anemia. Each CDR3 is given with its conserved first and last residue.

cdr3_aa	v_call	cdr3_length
CASSPSSVMNTEAFF	TRBV7-2	15
CASSSVMGTGDYEQYF	TRBV5-1	16
CSARTSGRVIDTQYF	TRBV29-1	15
CASSVAGEAFF	TRBV9	11
CASSIAGTGYEQFF	TRBV19	14
CASSSGQPNTEAFF	TRBV5-1	14
CSARTGQGAYEQYF	TRBV20-1	14
CASSEPRTSGRGYEQFF	TRBV10-1	17
CASSVEVGSGYEQYF	TRBV9	15
CASSEVGQPRETQYF	TRBV6-1	15
CASSERWEGF	TRBV6-1	10
CASSGSFERVTDTQYF	TRBV10-1	16
CASSLLGGTATYEQYF	TRBV7-3	16
CASSPRPGAGTSYEQYF	TRBV18	17
CSARGLAGGSLYF	TRBV20-1	13
CASSLYGQGKRQYF	TRBV14	14
CASSLADVASGRGYEQYF	TRBV7-2	18
CASSLTPTGNYGYTF	TRBV7-3	15
CASSVKQRDTQYF	TRBV7-2	13
CASSYLRLASSYEQYF	TRBV6-5	16